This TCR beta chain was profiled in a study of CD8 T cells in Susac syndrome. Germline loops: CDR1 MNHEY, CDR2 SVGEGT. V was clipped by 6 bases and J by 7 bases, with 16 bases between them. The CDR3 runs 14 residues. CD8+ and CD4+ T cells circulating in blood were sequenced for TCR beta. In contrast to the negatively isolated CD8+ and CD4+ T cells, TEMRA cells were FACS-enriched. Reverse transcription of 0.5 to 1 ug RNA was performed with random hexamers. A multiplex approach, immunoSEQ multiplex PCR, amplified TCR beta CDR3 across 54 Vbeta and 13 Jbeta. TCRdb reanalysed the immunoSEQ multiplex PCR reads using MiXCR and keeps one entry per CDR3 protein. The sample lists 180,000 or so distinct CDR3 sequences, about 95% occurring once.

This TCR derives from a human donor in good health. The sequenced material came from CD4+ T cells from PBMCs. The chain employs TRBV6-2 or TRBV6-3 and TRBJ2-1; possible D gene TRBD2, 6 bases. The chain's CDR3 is CASRSPDYGNEQFF. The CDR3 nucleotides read TGTGCCAGCAGATCGCCGGACTATGGGAATGAGCAGTTCTTC.